This T cell receptor (beta chain) was captured in a study of CD8 T cells in ankylosing spondylitis. Whole-study results and caveats: Earlier literature documents some of the motif variants in reactive arthritis synovial fluid and blood. CD8+ disease-linked clones were present at relatively low frequencies in blood. A motif in TCR beta, a set of several highly homologous variants, appeared characteristic of ankylosing spondylitis blood.

Libraries of TCR beta came from quantitative 5'-RACE with molecular barcodes. TCRdb re-called the 5' RACE reads with MiXCR, one entry per CDR3 protein. The data contain 220,000 or so distinct CDR3 sequences, roughly 10% of them singletons. This clonotype came up many times. Its matching antigen is unknown. V was pared by 5 bases and J by 2 bases, with 10 bases between. From germline, CDR1 is SGHTA and CDR2 FQGTGA. The CDR3 is made up of 13 amino acids. Specimen: blood, either unsorted or a sorted T cell fraction (not recorded which). The chain is built from TRBV7-3 and TRBJ2-7; possibly TRBD1 for D (6 bases). This TCR derives from a male donor with ankylosing spondylitis or in good health (not recorded which). The CDR3: CASSGGDTYEQYF. Here the CDR3 DNA reads TGTGCCAGCAGCGGGGGCGACACCTACGAGCAGTACTTC.